The sample holds many counts of the clone carrying this TCR beta chain. No antigen is known for it. This CDR3 has 15 residues. Looked up from germline, CDR1 is LGHDT and CDR2 is YNNKEL (reference sequence). Deletions cut 1 base from V and 0 bases from J, with 9 bases between. These data come from a study of T cells in Graves' hyperthyroidism and ophthalmopathy. Study-wide findings and caveats: The majority of expanded thyroid clonotypes above 0.001 also appeared in blood. A median about 6.2 months before onset, the model predicted ophthalmopathy.

RNA transcripts served as the template for amplifying TCR beta CDR3 regions. Carried out on the TCR CDR3, a first-round RT-PCR used the HTBI primer set. Each CDR3 protein gets one entry after TCRdb re-called the multiplex PCR reads with MiXCR. The data hold around 700,000 distinct CDR3 sequences, with around a sixth observed a single time. Reasons for excluding patients were uncontrolled infection, other autoimmune disease, pregnancy or lactation. The PBMCs had their origin in around 9.1 ml of fresh peripheral blood. V usage is TRBV3-1 and J usage is TRBJ1-1, with D possibly TRBD1 on 5 matching bases. This TCR came from a woman in her fifties or sixties with Graves' hyperthyroidism that later progressed to Graves' ophthalmopathy. The specimen was blood. CDR3: CASSQVGGMNTEAFF. The DNA of the CDR3 is TGTGCCAGCAGCCAAGTCGGGGGGATGAACACTGAAGCTTTCTTT.